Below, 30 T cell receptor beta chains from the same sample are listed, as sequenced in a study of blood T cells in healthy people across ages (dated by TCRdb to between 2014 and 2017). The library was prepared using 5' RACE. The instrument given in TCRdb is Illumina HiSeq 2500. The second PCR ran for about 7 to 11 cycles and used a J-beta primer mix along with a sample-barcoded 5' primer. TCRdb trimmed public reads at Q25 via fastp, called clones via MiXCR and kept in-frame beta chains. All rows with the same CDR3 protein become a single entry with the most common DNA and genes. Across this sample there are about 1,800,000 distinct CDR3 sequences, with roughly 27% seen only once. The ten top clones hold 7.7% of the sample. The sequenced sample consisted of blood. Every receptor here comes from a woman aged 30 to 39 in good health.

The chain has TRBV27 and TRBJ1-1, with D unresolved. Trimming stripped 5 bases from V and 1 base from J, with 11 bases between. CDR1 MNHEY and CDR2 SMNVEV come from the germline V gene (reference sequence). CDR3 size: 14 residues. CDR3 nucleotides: TGTGCCAGCAGTCCGGTGGAGAGGAACACTGAAGCTTTCTTT. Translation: CASSPVERNTEAFF.

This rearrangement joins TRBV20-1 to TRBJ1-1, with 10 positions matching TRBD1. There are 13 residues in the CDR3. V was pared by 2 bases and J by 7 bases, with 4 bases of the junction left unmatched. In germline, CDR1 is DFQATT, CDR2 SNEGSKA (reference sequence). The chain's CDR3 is CSARKGTGDEAFF. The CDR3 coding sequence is TGCAGTGCTAGAAAGGGGACAGGGGATGAAGCTTTCTTT.

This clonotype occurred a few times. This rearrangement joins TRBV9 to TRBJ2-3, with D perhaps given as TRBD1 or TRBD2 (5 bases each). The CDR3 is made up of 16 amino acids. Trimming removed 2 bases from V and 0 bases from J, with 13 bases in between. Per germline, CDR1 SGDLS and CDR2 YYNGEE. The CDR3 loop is CASSVGTAFSTDTQYF. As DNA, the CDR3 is TGTGCCAGCAGCGTTGGGACGGCCTTTAGCACAGATACGCAGTATTTT. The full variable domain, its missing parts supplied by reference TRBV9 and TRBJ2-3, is DSGVTQTPKHLITATGQRVTLRCSPRSGDLSVYWYQQSLDQGLQFLIQYYNGEERAKGNILERFSAQQFPDLHSELNLSSLELGDSALYFCASSVGTAFSTDTQYFGPGTRLTVL.

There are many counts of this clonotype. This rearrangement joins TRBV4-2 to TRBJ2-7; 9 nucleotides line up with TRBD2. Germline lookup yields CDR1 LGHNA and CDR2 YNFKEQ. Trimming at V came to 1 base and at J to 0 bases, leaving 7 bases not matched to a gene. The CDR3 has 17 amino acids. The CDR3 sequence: CASSQGSGGLVSYEQYF. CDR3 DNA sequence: TGTGCCAGCAGCCAAGGTAGCGGGGGCCTAGTCTCCTACGAGCAGTACTTC.

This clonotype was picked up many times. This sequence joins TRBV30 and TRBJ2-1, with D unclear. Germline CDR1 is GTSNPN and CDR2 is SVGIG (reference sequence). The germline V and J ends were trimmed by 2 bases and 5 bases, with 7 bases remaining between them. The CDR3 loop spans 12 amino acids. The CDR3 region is CAWSPRDNEQFF. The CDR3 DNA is TGTGCCTGGAGTCCCCGGGACAATGAGCAGTTCTTC.

This CDR3 reads CASSQVGRVYNEQYF. CDR3 sequence (DNA): TGCGCCAGCAGCCAAGTCGGCCGGGTCTACAATGAGCAGTACTTC. The V and J genes are TRBV4-3 and TRBJ2-1; no reliable D call. The better agreement between TRBJ2-7 and the DNA end casts doubt on the J call. This CDR3 has 15 residues. CDR1 is LGHNA and CDR2 is YSLEER in the germline V gene.

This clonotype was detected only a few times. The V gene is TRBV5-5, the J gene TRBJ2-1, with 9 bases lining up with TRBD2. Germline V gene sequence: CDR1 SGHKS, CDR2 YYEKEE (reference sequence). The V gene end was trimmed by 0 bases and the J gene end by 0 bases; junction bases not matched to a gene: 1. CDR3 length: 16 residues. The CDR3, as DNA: TGTGCCAGCAGCTTGGGACTAGCGGACTCCTACAATGAGCAGTTCTTC. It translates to CASSLGLADSYNEQFF. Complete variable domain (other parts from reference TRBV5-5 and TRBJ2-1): DAGVTQSPTHLIKTRGQQVTLRCSPISGHKSVSWYQQVLGQGPQFIFQYYEKEERGRGNFPDRFSARQFPNYSSELNVNALLLGDSALYLCASSLGLADSYNEQFFGPGTRLTVL.

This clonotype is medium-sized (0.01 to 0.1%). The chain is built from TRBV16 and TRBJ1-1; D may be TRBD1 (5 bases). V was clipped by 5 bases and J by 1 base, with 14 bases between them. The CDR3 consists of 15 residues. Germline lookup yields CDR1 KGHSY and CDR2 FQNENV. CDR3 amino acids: CASSDWGDANTEAFF. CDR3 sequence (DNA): TGTGCCAGCAGCGACTGGGGGGATGCGAACACTGAAGCTTTCTTT.

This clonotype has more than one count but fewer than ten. The CDR3 region has the DNA TGCAGTGCTACCGTAGGCAGATACACAGATACGCAGTATTTT. It specifies CSATVGRYTDTQYF. The rearrangement joins TRBV20-1 to TRBJ2-3; unclear D gene. V was cut by 4 bases and J by 2 bases, with 13 bases left in between. This CDR3 is built from 14 residues. Germline V gene sequence: CDR1 DFQATT, CDR2 SNEGSKA (reference sequence).

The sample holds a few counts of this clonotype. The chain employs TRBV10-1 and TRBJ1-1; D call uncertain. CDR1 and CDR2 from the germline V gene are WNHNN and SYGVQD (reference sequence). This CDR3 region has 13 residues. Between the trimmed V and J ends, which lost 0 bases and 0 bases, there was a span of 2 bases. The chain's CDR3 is CASSESLNTEAFF. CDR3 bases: TGCGCCAGCAGTGAGTCTCTGAACACTGAAGCTTTCTTT.

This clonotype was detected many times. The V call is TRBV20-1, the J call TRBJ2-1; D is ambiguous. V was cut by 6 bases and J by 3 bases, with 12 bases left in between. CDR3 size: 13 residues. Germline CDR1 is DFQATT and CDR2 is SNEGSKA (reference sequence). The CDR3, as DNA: TGCAGTGCCTTCGGGCGGCTCTACAATGAGCAGTTCTTC. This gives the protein CSAFGRLYNEQFF.

CDR3 loop: CSVDPTKAFF. The CDR3 DNA reads TGCAGCGTTGATCCTACAAAAGCTTTCTTT. The chain recombines TRBV29-1 with TRBJ1-1, with no clear D. Germline V gives CDR1 SQVTM, CDR2 ANQGSEA. The length of the CDR3 is 10 residues. The V end was cut by 3 bases, the J end by 9 bases, with 8 bases between.

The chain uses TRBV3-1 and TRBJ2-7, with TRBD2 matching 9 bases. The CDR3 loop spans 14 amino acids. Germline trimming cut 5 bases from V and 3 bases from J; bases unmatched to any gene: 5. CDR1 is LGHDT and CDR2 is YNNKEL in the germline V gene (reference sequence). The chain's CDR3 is CASSTGTSFYEQYF. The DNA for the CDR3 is TGTGCCAGCAGCACCGGGACTAGCTTCTACGAGCAGTACTTC.

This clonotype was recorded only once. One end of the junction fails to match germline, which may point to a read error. For the CDR3, the DNA is TGTGCCAGCAACAGGGACAGGGGCTACGAGCGGTACTTC. Its translation: CASNRDRGYERYF. J is TRBJ2-7 and V is TRBV7-2, with 10 bases matching TRBD1. Germline lookup yields CDR1 SGHTA and CDR2 FQGNSA. The length of the CDR3 is 13 residues. The entire variable domain, with the rest obtained from reference TRBV7-2 and TRBJ2-7, is as follows: GAGVSQSPSNKVTEKGKDVELRCDPISGHTALYWYRQSLGQGLEFLIYFQGNSAPDKSGLPSDRFSAERTGGSVSTLTIQRTQQEDSAVYLCASNRDRGYERYFGPGTRLTVT.

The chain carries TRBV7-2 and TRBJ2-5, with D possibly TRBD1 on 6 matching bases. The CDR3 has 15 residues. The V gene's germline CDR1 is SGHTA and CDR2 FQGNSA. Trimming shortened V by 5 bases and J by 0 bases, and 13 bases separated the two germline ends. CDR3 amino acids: CASSPGQMYQETQYF. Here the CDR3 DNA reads TGTGCCAGCAGCCCCGGACAGATGTACCAAGAGACCCAGTACTTC.

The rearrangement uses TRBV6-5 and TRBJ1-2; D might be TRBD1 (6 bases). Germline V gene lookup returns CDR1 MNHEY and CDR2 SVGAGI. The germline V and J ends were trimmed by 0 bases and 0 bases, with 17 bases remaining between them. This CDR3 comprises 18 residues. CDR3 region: CASSYSIGLQGANYGYTF. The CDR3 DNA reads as TGTGCCAGCAGTTACTCGATCGGGCTACAGGGAGCTAACTATGGCTACACCTTC.

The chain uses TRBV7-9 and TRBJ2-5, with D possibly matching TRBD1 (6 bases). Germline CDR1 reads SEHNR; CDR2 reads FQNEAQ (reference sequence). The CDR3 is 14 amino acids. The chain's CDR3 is CAYDGQGRMETQYF. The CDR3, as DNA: TGTGCTTACGATGGCCAGGGGCGTATGGAGACCCAGTACTTC.

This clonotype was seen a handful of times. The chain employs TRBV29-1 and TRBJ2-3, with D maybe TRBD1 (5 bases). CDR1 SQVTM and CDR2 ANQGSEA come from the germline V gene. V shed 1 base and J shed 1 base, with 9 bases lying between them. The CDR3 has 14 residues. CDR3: CSVEGGRGTDTQYF. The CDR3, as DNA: TGCAGCGTTGAAGGGGGCCGAGGCACAGATACGCAGTATTTT.

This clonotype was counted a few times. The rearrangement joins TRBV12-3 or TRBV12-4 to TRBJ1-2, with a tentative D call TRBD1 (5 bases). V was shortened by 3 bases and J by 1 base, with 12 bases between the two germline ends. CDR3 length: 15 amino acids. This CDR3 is CASSLGREGNYGYTF. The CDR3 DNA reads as TGTGCCAGCAGTTTGGGCAGGGAAGGTAACTATGGCTACACCTTC.

DNA for the CDR3: TGCAGTGCTAGAGCGGGGGGTAACGACTATGGCTACACCTTC. Translated: CSARAGGNDYGYTF. The genes are TRBV20-1 and TRBJ1-2, with a tentative D call TRBD1 (5 bases). The CDR3 spans 14 residues. Per the germline V gene, CDR1 is DFQATT and CDR2 is SNEGSKA (reference sequence). V shed 1 base and J shed 3 bases, with 12 bases lying between them.

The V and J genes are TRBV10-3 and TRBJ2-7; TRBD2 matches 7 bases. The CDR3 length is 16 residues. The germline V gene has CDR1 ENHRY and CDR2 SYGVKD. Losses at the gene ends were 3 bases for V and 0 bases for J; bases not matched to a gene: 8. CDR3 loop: CAISETRGVGSYEQYF. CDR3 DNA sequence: TGTGCCATCAGTGAAACCCGGGGGGTCGGCTCCTACGAGCAGTACTTC.

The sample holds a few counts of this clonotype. CDR3 region: CSATPRGNYEQYF. CDR3 bases: TGCAGTGCTACCCCCAGGGGCAACTACGAGCAGTACTTC. The chain couples TRBV20-1 to TRBJ2-7, with D maybe TRBD1 (6 bases). V lost 4 bases and J lost 3, with 13 bases in between. In germline, CDR1 is DFQATT, CDR2 SNEGSKA (reference sequence). The CDR3 covers 13 residues.

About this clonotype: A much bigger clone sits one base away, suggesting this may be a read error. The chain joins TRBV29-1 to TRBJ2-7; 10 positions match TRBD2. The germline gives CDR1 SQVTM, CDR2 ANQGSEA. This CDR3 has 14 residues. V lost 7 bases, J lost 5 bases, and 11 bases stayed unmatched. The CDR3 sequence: CSARRASGSDEQYF. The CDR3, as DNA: TGCAGCGCCCGCAGGGCTAGCGGGAGCGACGAGCAGTACTTC.

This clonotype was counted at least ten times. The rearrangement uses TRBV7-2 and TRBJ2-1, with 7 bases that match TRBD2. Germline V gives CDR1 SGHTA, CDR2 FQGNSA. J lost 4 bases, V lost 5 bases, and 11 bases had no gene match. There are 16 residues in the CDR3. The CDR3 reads CASSPREGLSYNEQFF. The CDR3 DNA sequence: TGTGCCAGCAGCCCTAGGGAGGGACTATCATACAATGAGCAGTTCTTC.

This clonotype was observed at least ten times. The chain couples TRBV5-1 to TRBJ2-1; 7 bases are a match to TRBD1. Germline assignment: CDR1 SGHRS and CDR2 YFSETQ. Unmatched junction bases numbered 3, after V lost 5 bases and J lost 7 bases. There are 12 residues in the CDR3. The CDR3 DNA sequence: TGCGCCAGCAGTCCACAGGGGAATGAGCAGTTCTTC. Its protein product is CASSPQGNEQFF.

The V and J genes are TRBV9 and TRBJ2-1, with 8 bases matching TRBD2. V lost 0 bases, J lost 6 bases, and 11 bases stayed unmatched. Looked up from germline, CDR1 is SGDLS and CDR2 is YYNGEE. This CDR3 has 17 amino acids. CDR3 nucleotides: TGTGCCAGCAGCGTAGCCTCGGGGGGGAGCAATGGCAATGAGCAGTTCTTC. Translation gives CASSVASGGSNGNEQFF. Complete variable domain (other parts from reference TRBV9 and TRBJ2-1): DSGVTQTPKHLITATGQRVTLRCSPRSGDLSVYWYQQSLDQGLQFLIQYYNGEERAKGNILERFSAQQFPDLHSELNLSSLELGDSALYFCASSVASGGSNGNEQFFGPGTRLTVL.

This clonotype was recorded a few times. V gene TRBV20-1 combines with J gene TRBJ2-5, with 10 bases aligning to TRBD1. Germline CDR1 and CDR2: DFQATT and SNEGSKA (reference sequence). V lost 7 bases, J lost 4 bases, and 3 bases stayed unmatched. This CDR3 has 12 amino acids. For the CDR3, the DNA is TGCAGTGGACAGGGGGCTACAGAGACCCAGTACTTC. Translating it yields CSGQGATETQYF.

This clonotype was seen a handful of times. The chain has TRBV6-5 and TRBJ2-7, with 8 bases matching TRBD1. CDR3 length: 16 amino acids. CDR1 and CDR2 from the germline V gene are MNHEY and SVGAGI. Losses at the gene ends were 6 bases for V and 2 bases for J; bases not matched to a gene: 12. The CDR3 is CASRRQTGAPAYEQYF. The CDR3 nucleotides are TGTGCCAGCAGACGACAGACAGGGGCACCTGCCTACGAGCAGTACTTC.

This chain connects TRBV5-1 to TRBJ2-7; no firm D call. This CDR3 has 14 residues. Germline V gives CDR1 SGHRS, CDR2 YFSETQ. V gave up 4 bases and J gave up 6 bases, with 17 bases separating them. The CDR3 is CASSAPSVVGEQYF. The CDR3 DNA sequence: TGCGCCAGCAGCGCCCCGTCTGTGGTTGGCGAGCAGTACTTC.

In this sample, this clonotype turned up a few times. The CDR3, as DNA: TGTGCCAGCAGCTTGGGAATTTCCGGGACTAGCTGGGAGACCCAGTACTTC. It yields the protein CASSLGISGTSWETQYF. The V and J genes are TRBV7-9 and TRBJ2-5, with 9 positions matching TRBD2. The trim removed 3 bases at V and 5 bases at J, leaving 13 bases unmatched. Germline V gene data show CDR1 as SEHNR and CDR2 as FQNEAQ (reference sequence). The CDR3 length is 17 residues.